This is a list of T cell receptor beta chains from one sample in a study of shared clonotypes between healthy human individuals. TCRdb's table, derived via immunoSEQ multiplex PCR, lists solely in-frame clones and lacks some. The table includes some 2,100,000 clones, approximately 96% detected once. The sample consisted of naive CD4+ T cells sorted from blood. These receptors all come from a man between 18 and 29 years old in good health. The CDR3 runs from the conserved cysteine through the conserved F or W. Each record gives: V gene, clone size, D gene, J gene, CDR3 protein, CDR3 DNA. A D gene is named only where the DNA matches it firmly. The listing skips clone size in some rows; elsewhere it reads once, few, many or a size class.

TRBV5-1,few,TRBD1,TRBJ1-6,CASSLRGTGDSPLHF,TGCGCCAGCAGCCTCCGAGGGACAGGGGATTCACCCCTCCACTTT
TRBV6-6,NA,TRBD1,TRBJ1-5,CASSPGTANQPQHF,TGTGCCAGCAGCCCCGGGACAGCCAATCAGCCCCAGCATTTT
TRBV9,NA,TRBD2,TRBJ2-3,CASDSGTNTDTQYF,TGTGCCAGCGATAGCGGGACTAACACAGATACGCAGTATTTT
TRBV5-6,NA,NA,TRBJ2-1,CASSLVAPHAHFYNEQFF,TGTGCCAGCAGCTTGGTAGCACCGCACGCACATTTTTACAATGAGCAGTTCTTC
TRBV5-4,NA,NA,TRBJ1-4,CASRNHGGEKLFF,TGTGCCAGCAGAAACCACGGTGGTGAAAAACTGTTTTTT
TRBV9,NA,TRBD2,TRBJ2-1,CASSVYSGNEQFF,TGTGCCAGCAGCGTATATAGCGGGAATGAGCAGTTCTTC
TRBV6-1,once,NA,TRBJ1-4,CASSEGLITNEKLFF,TGTGCCAGCAGTGAAGGGCTGATCACTAATGAAAAACTGTTTTTT
TRBV5-5,NA,NA,TRBJ2-2,CASSLGPSNTGELFF,TGTGCCAGCAGCTTGGGGCCATCGAACACCGGGGAGCTGTTTTTT
TRBV7-9,NA,NA,TRBJ2-1,CASSLSISYNEQFF,TGTGCCAGCAGCTTATCCATCTCCTACAATGAGCAGTTCTTC
TRBV18,NA,NA,TRBJ1-1,CASSPQLLSSQGTEAFF,TGTGCCAGCTCACCACAGTTGTTATCGAGCCAGGGCACTGAAGCTTTCTTT
TRBV7-6,NA,NA,TRBJ1-1,CASSLGGRTEAFF,TGTGCCAGCAGCTTAGGGGGGAGGACTGAAGCTTTCTTT
TRBV19,NA,NA,TRBJ2-1,CASSRLSSYNEQFF,TGTGCCAGCTCTCGACTATCCTCCTACAATGAGCAGTTCTTC
TRBV27,NA,NA,TRBJ1-1,CASSLVAYTEAFF,TGTGCCAGCAGTTTAGTGGCCTACACTGAAGCTTTCTTT
TRBV2,NA,NA,TRBJ2-1,CASSLSHSYNEQFF,TGTGCCAGCAGTTTGAGTCACTCCTACAATGAGCAGTTCTTC
TRBV7-9,NA,TRBD2,TRBJ2-5,CASSFARGGPGETQYF,TGTGCCAGCAGCTTCGCACGGGGGGGCCCAGGAGAGACCCAGTACTTC
TRBV5-1,once,NA,TRBJ1-1,CASSLERENTEAFF,TGCGCCAGCAGCTTGGAAAGGGAGAACACTGAAGCTTTCTTT
TRBV6-5,NA,NA,TRBJ2-7,CASSPNSGNEQYF,TGTGCCAGCAGTCCGAACTCAGGGAACGAGCAGTACTTC
TRBV7-2,NA,NA,TRBJ2-1,CASSLEAQYNEQFF,TGTGCCAGCAGCTTAGAGGCGCAGTACAATGAGCAGTTCTTC
TRBV9,NA,NA,TRBJ1-6,CASTGTGGSSYNSPLHF,TGTGCCAGCACCGGCACTGGGGGCAGCTCCTATAATTCACCCCTCCACTTT
TRBV11-2,NA,NA,TRBJ1-4,CASSLGQGKTFGEKLFF,TGTGCCAGCAGCCTAGGCCAGGGGAAGACTTTCGGTGAAAAACTGTTTTTT
TRBV18,NA,NA,TRBJ2-1,CASSPPSSYNEQFF,TGTGCCAGCTCACCACCGAGTAGCTACAATGAGCAGTTCTTC
TRBV28,NA,NA,TRBJ2-7,CASSLWGTTHSYEQYF,TGTGCCAGCAGTTTATGGGGGACAACCCACTCCTACGAGCAGTACTTC
TRBV5-5,NA,TRBD1,TRBJ2-7,CASSHSGTGGYEQYF,TGTGCCAGCAGTCATTCCGGGACAGGGGGCTACGAGCAGTACTTC
TRBV5-1,NA,NA,TRBJ2-6,CASSLFSSSSGANVLTF,TGCGCCAGCAGCTTGTTCAGTTCCAGCTCTGGGGCCAACGTCCTGACTTTC
TRBV11-3,NA,TRBD1,TRBJ2-7,CASSPRTGSVEQYF,TGTGCCAGCAGCCCCCGGACAGGGAGTGTCGAGCAGTACTTC
TRBV6-5,NA,NA,TRBJ1-2,CASSYEGGPYGYTF,TGTGCCAGCAGTTACGAAGGGGGACCCTATGGCTACACCTTC
TRBV5-1,NA,TRBD2,TRBJ2-3,CASRPQVAGGPDTQYF,TGCGCCAGCAGACCTCAAGTAGCGGGAGGGCCAGATACGCAGTATTTT
TRBV20-1,NA,NA,TRBJ2-1,CSASSPDEQFF,TGCAGTGCTAGTTCGCCAGATGAGCAGTTCTTC
TRBV4-1,few,NA,TRBJ2-4,CASSDRVDIQYF,TGCGCCAGCAGCGATCGTGTGGACATTCAGTACTTC